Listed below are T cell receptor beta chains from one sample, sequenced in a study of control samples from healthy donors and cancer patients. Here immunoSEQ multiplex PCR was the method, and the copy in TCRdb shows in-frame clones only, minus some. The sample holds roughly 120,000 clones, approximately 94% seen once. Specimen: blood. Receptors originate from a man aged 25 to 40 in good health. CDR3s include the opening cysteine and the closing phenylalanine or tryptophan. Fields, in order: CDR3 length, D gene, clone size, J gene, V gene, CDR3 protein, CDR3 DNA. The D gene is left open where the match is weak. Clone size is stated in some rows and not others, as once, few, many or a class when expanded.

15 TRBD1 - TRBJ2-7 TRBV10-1 CASSDSGTGIYEQYF TGCGCCAGCAGTGACTCCGGGACAGGGATCTACGAGCAGTACTTC
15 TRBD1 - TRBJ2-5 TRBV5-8 CASSVGQGGFETQYF TGTGCCAGCAGCGTTGGACAGGGTGGGTTCGAGACCCAGTACTTC
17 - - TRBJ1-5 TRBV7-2 CASSSPRGADSNQPQHF TGTGCCAGCAGCTCCCCGCGGGGGGCCGATAGCAATCAGCCCCAGCATTTT
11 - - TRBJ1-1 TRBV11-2 CASSFRGGAFF TGTGCCAGCAGCTTCCGCGGGGGAGCTTTCTTT
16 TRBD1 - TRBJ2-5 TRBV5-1 CASSLPTGLDQETQYF TGCGCCAGCAGCCTCCCGACAGGGTTGGACCAAGAGACCCAGTACTTC
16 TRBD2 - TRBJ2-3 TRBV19 CASKGRRGGLTDTQYF TGTGCCAGTAAGGGGCGGCGGGGGGGCCTTACAGATACGCAGTATTTT
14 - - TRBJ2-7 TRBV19 CASSAGTRVYEQYF TGTGCCAGTAGCGCCGGGACAAGAGTCTACGAGCAGTACTTC
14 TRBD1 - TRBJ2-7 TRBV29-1 CSVVGTGSSYEQYF TGCAGCGTCGTGGGGACAGGGAGCTCCTACGAGCAGTACTTC
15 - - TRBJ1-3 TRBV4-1 CASSPQGLIGNTIYF TGCGCCAGCAGCCCTCAGGGGTTGATTGGAAACACCATATATTTT
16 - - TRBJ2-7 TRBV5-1 CASSPSRGKNRYEQYF TGCGCCAGCAGCCCGAGCCGGGGGAAGAATAGGTACGAGCAGTACTTC
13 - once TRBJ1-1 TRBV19 CASSMGGYTEAFF TGTGCCAGTAGTATGGGAGGGTACACTGAAGCTTTCTTT
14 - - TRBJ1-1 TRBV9 CASNEGNMNTEAFF TGTGCCAGCAACGAGGGCAACATGAACACTGAAGCTTTCTTT
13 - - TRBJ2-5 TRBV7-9 CASSSGTQETQYF TGTGCCAGCAGCTCAGGGACCCAAGAGACCCAGTACTTC
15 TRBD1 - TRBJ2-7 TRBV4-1 CASSTGTGGSYEQYF TGCGCCAGCAGCACCGGGACAGGCGGGTCCTACGAGCAGTACTTC
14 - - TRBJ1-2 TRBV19 CASSIAGENYGYTF TGTGCCAGTAGTATCGCAGGTGAGAACTATGGCTACACCTTC
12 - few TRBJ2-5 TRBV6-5 CASRDIQETQYF TGTGCCAGCAGGGACATTCAAGAGACCCAGTACTTC
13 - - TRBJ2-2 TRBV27 CASSLQGLGELFF TGTGCCAGCAGTTTACAGGGGCTCGGGGAGCTGTTTTTT
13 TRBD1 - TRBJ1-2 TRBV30 CAWTRTGRSGYTF TGTGCCTGGACCCGGACAGGGCGTTCTGGCTACACCTTC
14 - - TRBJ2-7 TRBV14 CASSRGPRGGEQYF TGTGCCAGCAGCCGGGGACCTCGAGGAGGCGAGCAGTACTTC
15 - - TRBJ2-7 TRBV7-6 CASSEGGAGTYEQYF TGTGCCAGCAGCGAGGGGGGAGCTGGGACCTACGAGCAGTACTTC
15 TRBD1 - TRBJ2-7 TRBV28 CASSSQHRGGNEQYF TGTGCCAGCAGTTCCCAGCACAGGGGCGGCAACGAGCAGTACTTC
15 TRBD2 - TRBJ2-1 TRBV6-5 CASSSLAGGLNEQFF TGTGCCAGCAGCTCACTAGCGGGGGGGCTGAATGAGCAGTTCTTC
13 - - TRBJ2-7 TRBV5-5 CASSFLQGSEQYF TGTGCCAGCAGCTTCTTACAGGGCTCCGAGCAGTACTTC
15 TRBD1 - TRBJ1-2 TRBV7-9 CASSPGGLDRAPYTF TGTGCCAGCAGCCCAGGAGGGTTGGACAGGGCCCCCTACACCTTC
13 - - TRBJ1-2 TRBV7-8 CASSLSGDYGYTF TGTGCCAGCAGCTTATCAGGGGACTATGGCTACACCTTC
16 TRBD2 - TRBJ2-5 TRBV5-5 CASSLIGAGGAETQYF TGTGCCAGCAGCTTGATCGGGGCGGGGGGCGCGGAGACCCAGTACTTC
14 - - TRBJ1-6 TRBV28 CASRPKVSVSPLHF TGTGCCAGCAGGCCCAAGGTCTCTGTTTCACCCCTCCACTTT
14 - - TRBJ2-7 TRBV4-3 CASSQEKGSYEQYF TGCGCCAGCAGCCAAGAAAAGGGCTCCTACGAGCAGTACTTC
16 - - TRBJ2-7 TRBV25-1 CASSEATPGGKDEQYF TGTGCCAGCAGTGAAGCTACGCCAGGGGGGAAGGACGAGCAGTACTTC
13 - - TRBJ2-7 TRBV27 CASSYQGDYEQYF TGTGCCAGCAGCTATCAAGGGGACTACGAGCAGTACTTC
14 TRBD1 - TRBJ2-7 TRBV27 CASSWADRGYEQYF TGTGCCAGCAGTTGGGCGGACAGGGGCTACGAGCAGTACTTC
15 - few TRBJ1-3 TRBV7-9 CASSLAVLPGNTIYF TGTGCCAGCAGCTTAGCAGTTCTTCCTGGAAACACCATATATTTT
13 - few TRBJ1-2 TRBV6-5 CASRGVEHYGYTF TGTGCCAGCAGGGGGGTGGAACACTATGGCTACACCTTC
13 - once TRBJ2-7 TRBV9 CASSVAWNREQYF TGTGCCAGCAGCGTAGCCTGGAACCGAGAGCAGTACTTC
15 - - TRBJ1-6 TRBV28 CATGGGDLKDSPLHF TGTGCCACCGGAGGGGGAGACCTTAAGGATTCACCCCTCCACTTT
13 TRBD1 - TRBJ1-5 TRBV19 CASLGQGNQPQHF TGTGCCAGCCTGGGACAGGGCAATCAGCCCCAGCATTTT
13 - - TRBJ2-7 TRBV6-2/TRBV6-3 CASSYSNPYEQYF TGTGCCAGCAGTTACTCGAACCCCTACGAGCAGTACTTC
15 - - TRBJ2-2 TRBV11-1 CASSYRDTYTGELFF TGTGCCAGCAGCTACCGGGACACTTACACCGGGGAGCTGTTTTTT
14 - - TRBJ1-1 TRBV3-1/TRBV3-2 CASSQVSQGTEAFF TGTGCCAGCAGCCAAGTTTCCCAGGGCACTGAAGCTTTCTTT
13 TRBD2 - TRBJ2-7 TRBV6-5 CASSYSGTTKQYF TGTGCCAGCAGTTATTCCGGGACTACTAAGCAGTACTTC
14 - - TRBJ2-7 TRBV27 CASSLSSGPYEQYF TGTGCCAGCAGTTTATCGAGCGGCCCCTACGAGCAGTACTTC
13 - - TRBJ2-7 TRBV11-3 CASSLADNYEQYF TGTGCCAGCAGCTTAGCGGACAACTACGAGCAGTACTTC
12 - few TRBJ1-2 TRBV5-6 CASSLMGKENTF TGTGCCAGCAGCTTGATGGGCAAAGAGAACACCTTC
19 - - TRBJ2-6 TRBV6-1 CASSERLNQILGGANVLTF TGTGCCAGCAGTGAAAGATTGAATCAGATACTTGGTGGGGCCAACGTCCTGACTTTC
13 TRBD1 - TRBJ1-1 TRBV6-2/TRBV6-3 CASSYGTGAEAFF TGTGCCAGCAGTTATGGGACAGGGGCTGAAGCTTTCTTT
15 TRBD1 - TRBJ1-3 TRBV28 CASTPTGGLIFTIYF TGTGCCAGCACTCCCACAGGGGGCTTGATCTTCACCATATATTTT
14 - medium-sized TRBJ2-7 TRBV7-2 CASSLQPSSYEQYF TGTGCCAGCAGCTTACAACCATCCTCCTACGAGCAGTACTTC
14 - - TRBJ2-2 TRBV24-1 CATGAPSNTGELFF TGTGCCACGGGGGCACCCTCGAACACCGGGGAGCTGTTTTTT
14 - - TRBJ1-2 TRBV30 CAWSVAGVRGGYTF TGTGCCTGGAGTGTCGCGGGGGTCCGGGGAGGCTACACCTTC
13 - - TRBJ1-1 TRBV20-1 CSASNPMNTEAFF TGCAGTGCTAGTAACCCGATGAACACTGAAGCTTTCTTT
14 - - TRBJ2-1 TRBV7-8 CASSLGVGYNEQFF TGTGCCAGCAGCTTAGGAGTAGGGTACAATGAGCAGTTCTTC
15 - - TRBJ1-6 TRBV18 CASSPSRGPGSPLHF TGTGCCAGCTCGCCATCTCGGGGGCCTGGATCACCCCTCCACTTT
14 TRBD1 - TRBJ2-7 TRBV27 CASSFSGQGYEQYF TGTGCCAGCAGTTTCTCGGGACAGGGCTACGAGCAGTACTTC
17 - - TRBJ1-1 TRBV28 CASSLIFFGARNTEAFF TGTGCCAGCAGTTTAATCTTCTTTGGGGCTAGGAACACTGAAGCTTTCTTT
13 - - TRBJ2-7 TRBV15 CATSRDSAYEQYF TGTGCCACCAGCAGAGATAGTGCGTACGAGCAGTACTTC